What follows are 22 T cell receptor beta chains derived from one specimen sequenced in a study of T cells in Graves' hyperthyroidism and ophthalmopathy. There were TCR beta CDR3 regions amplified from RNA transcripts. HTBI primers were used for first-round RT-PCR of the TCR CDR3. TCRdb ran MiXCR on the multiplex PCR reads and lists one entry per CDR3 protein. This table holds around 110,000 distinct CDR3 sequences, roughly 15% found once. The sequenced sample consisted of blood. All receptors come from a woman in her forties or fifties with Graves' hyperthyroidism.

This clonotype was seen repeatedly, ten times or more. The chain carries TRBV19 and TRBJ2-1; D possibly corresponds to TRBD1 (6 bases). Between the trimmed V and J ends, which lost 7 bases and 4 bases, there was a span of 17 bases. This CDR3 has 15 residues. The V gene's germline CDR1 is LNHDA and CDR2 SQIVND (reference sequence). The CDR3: CASTPIGQHYNEQFF. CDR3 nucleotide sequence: TGTGCCAGTACTCCAATCGGACAGCATTACAATGAGCAGTTCTTC.

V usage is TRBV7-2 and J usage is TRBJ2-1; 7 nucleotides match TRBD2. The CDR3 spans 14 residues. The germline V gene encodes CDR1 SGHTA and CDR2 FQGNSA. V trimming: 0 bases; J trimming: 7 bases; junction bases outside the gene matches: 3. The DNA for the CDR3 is TGTGCCAGCAGCTTAGCGGCGGGAGCAAATGAGCAGTTCTTC. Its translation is CASSLAAGANEQFF. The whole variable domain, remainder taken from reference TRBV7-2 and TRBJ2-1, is GAGVSQSPSNKVTEKGKDVELRCDPISGHTALYWYRQSLGQGLEFLIYFQGNSAPDKSGLPSDRFSAERTGGSVSTLTIQRTQQEDSAVYLCASSLAAGANEQFFGPGTRLTVL.

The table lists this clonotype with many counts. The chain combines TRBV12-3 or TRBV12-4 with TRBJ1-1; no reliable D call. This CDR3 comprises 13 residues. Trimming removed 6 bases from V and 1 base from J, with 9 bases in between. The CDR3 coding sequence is TGTGCCAGCAGGGCCCCGACGAACACTGAAGCTTTCTTT. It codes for CASRAPTNTEAFF.

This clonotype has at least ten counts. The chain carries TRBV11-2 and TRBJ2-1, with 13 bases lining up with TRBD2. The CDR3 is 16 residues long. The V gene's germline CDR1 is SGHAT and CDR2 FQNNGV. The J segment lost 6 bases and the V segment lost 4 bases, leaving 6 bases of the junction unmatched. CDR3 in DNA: TGTGCCAGCAGCTCGGGGGGGACTAGCGGGGTCAATGAGCAGTTCTTC. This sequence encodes CASSSGGTSGVNEQFF.

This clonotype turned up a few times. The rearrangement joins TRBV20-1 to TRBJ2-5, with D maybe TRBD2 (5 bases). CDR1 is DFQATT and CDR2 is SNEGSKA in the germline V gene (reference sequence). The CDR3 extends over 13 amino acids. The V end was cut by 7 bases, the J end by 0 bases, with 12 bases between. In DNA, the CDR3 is TGCAGTGTATCCAGAGCGGACCAAGAGACCCAGTACTTC. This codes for CSVSRADQETQYF.

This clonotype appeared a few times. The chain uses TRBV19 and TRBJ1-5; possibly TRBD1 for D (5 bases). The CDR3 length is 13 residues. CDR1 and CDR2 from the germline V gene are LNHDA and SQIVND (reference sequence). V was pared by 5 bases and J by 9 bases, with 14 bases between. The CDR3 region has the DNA TGTGCCAGTAGTCAGGGATTATATCTGCCCCAGCATTTT. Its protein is CASSQGLYLPQHF. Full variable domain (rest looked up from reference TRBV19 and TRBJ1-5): DGGITQSPKYLFRKEGQNVTLSCEQNLNHDAMYWYRQDPGQGLRLIYYSQIVNDFQKGDIAEGYSVSREKKESFPLTVTSAQKNPTAFYLCASSQGLYLPQHFGDGTRLSIL.

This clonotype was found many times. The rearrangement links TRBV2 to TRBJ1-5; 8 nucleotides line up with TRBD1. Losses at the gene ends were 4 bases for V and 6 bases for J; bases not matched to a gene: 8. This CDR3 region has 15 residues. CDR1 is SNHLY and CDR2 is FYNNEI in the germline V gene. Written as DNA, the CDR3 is TGTGCCAGCAGTGGCGGCAGGGGGCATGGTCAGCCCCAGCATTTT. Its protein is CASSGGRGHGQPQHF.

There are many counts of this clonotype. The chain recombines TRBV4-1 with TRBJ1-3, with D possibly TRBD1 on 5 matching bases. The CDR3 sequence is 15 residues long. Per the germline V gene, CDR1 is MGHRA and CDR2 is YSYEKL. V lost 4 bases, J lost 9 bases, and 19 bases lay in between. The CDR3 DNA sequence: TGCGCCAGCAGCCCGGAACACAGGCCCTCGGGCACCATATATTTT. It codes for CASSPEHRPSGTIYF.

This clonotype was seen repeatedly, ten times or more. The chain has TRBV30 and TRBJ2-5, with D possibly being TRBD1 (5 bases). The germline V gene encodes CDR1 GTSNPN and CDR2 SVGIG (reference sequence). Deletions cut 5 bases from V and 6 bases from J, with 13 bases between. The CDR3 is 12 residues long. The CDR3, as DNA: TGTGCCTGGCAGGGCGGCGAGAAGACCCAGTACTTC. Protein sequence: CAWQGGEKTQYF.

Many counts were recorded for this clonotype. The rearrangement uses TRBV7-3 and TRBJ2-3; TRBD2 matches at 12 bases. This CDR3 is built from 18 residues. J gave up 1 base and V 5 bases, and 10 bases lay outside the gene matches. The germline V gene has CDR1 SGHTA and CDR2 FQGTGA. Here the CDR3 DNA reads TGTGCCAGCAGCCTCCGCTGGACTAGCGGGATGGGCACAGATACGCAGTATTTT. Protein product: CASSLRWTSGMGTDTQYF.

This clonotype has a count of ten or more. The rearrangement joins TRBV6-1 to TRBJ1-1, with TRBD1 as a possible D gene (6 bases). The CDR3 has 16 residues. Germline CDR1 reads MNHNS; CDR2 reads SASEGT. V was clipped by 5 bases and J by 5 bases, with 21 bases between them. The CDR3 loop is CASSPGGQPGETEAFF. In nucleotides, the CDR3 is TGTGCCAGCAGTCCCGGGGGTCAACCAGGGGAGACTGAAGCTTTCTTT.

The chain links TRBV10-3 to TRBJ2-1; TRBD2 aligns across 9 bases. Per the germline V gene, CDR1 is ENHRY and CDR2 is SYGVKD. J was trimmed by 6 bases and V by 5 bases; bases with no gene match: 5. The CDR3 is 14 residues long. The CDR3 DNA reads TGTGCCATCAGTAGCGGGAGGTCGGGCAATGAGCAGTTCTTC. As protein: CAISSGRSGNEQFF.

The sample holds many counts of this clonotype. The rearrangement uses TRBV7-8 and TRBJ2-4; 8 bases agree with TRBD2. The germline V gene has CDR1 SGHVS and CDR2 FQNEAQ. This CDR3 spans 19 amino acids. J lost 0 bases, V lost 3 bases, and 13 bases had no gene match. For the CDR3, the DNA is TGTGCCAGCAGCTTTACCGGGACTAGAGGCATTCTAGCCAAAAACATTCAGTACTTC. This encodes CASSFTGTRGILAKNIQYF. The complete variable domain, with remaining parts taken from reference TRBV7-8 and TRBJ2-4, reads GAGVSQSPRYKVAKRGQDVALRCDPISGHVSLFWYQQALGQGPEFLTYFQNEAQLDKSGLPSDRFFAERPEGSVSTLKIQRTQQEDSAVYLCASSFTGTRGILAKNIQYFGAGTRLSVL.

The CDR3 DNA reads as TGTGCCAGCAGCTTAGGACTAGTCCAAGAGACCCAGTACTTC. It specifies CASSLGLVQETQYF. The chain employs TRBV11-1 and TRBJ2-5; D is possibly TRBD2 (6 bases). The length of the CDR3 is 14 residues. V was cut by 1 base and J by 1 base, with 7 bases left in between. The germline V gene encodes CDR1 SGHAT and CDR2 FQDESV (reference sequence).

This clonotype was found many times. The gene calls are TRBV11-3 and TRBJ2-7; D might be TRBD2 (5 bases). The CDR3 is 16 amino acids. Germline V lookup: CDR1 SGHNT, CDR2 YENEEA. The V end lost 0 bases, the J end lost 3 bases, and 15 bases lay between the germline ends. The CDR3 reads CASSLETGRGDYEQYF. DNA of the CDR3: TGTGCCAGCAGCTTAGAGACGGGAAGAGGCGACTACGAGCAGTACTTC.

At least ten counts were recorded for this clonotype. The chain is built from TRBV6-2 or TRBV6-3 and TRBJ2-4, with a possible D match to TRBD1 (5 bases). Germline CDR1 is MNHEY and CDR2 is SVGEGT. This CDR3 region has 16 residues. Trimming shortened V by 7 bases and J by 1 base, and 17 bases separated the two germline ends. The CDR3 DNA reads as TGTGCCAGCAAGGACACGGGTGGGCAGGCCAAAAACATTCAGTACTTC. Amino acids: CASKDTGGQAKNIQYF.

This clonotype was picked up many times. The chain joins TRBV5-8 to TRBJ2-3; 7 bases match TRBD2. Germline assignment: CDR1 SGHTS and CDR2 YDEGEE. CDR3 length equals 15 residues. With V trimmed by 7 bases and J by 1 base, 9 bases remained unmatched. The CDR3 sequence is CASGLGGSGTDTQYF. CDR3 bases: TGTGCCAGCGGGCTCGGCGGGAGCGGCACAGATACGCAGTATTTT. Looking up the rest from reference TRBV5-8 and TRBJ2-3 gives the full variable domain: EAGVTQSPTHLIKTRGQQATLRCSPISGHTSVYWYQQALGLGLQFLLWYDEGEERNRGNFPPRFSGRQFPNYSSELNVNALELEDSALYLCASGLGGSGTDTQYFGPGTRLTVL.

The CDR3 sequence is CASSPQDTDTQYF. CDR3 DNA sequence: TGTGCCAGCAGCCCTCAGGACACAGATACGCAGTATTTT. The genes are TRBV11-2 and TRBJ2-3; D remains ambiguous. The germline V gene encodes CDR1 SGHAT and CDR2 FQNNGV. Deletions cut 5 bases from V and 2 bases from J, with 8 bases between. This CDR3 has 13 residues.

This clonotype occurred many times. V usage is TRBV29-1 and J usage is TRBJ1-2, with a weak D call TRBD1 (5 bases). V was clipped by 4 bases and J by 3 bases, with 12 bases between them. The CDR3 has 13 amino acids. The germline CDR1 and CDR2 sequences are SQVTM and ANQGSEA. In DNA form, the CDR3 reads TGCAGCGTTGGAAGACAGCGAGACTATGGCTACACCTTC. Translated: CSVGRQRDYGYTF.

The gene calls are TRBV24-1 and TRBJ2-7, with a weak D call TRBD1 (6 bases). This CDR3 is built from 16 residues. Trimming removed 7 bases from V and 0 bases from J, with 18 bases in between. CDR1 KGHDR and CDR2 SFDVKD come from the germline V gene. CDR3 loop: CATSEGTHLSSYEQYV. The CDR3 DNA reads TGTGCCACCAGCGAAGGGACACATCTCAGCTCCTACGAGCAGTACGTC.

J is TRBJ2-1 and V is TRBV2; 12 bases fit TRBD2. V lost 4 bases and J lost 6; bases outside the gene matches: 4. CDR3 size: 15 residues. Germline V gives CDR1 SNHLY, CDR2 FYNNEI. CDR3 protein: CASSAGLAGINEQFF. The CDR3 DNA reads TGTGCCAGCAGTGCTGGACTAGCGGGGATCAATGAGCAGTTCTTC.

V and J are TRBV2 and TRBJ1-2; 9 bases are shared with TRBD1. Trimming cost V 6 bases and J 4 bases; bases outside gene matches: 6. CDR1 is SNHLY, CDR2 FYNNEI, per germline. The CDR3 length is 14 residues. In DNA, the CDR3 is TGTGCCAGCAGGCCGGGACAGGGCCTCTATGGCTACACCTTC. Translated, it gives CASRPGQGLYGYTF. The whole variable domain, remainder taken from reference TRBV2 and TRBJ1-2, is EPEVTQTPSHQVTQMGQEVILRCVPISNHLYFYWYRQILGQKVEFLVSFYNNEISEKSEIFDDQFSVERPDGSNFTLKIRSTKLEDSAMYFCASRPGQGLYGYTFGSGTRLTVV.